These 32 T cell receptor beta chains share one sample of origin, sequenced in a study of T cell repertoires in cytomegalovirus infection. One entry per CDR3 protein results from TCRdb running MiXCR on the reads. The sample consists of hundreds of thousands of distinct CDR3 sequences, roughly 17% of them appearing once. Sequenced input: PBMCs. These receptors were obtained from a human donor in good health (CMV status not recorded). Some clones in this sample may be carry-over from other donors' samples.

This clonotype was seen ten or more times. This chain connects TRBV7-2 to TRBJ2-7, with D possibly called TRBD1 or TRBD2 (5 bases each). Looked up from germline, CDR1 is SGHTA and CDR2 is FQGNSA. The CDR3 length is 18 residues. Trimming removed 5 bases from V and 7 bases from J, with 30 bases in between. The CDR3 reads CASSPDAPGAVAPGEQYF. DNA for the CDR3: TGTGCCAGCAGCCCCGATGCGCCCGGGGCAGTGGCCCCTGGAGAGCAGTACTTC. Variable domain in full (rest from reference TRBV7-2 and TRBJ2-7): GAGVSQSPSNKVTEKGKDVELRCDPISGHTALYWYRQSLGQGLEFLIYFQGNSAPDKSGLPSDRFSAERTGGSVSTLTIQRTQQEDSAVYLCASSPDAPGAVAPGEQYFGPGTRLTVT.

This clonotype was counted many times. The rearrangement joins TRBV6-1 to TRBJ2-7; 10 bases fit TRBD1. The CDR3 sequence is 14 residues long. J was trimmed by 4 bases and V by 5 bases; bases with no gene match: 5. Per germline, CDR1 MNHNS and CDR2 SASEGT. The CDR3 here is CASSRQGARYEQYF. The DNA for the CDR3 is TGTGCCAGCAGTCGACAGGGGGCAAGGTACGAGCAGTACTTC.

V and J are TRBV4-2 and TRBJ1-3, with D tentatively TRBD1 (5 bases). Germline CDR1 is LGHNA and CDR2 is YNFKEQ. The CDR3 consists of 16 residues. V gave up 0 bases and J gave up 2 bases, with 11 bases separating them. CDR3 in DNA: TGTGCCAGCAGCCAAGATATAAAGACAGCTGGAAACACCATATATTTT. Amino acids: CASSQDIKTAGNTIYF.

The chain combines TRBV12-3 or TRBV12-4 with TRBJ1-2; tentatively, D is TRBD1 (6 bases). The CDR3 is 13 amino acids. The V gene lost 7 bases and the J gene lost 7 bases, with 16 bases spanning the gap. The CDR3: CASTLQGGSGYTF. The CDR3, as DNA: TGTGCCAGCACCCTACAGGGTGGTAGTGGCTACACCTTC.

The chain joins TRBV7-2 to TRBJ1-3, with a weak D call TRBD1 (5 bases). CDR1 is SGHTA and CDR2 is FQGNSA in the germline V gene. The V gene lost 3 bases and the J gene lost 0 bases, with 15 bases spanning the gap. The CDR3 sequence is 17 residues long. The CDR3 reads CASSFTSARGSGNTIYF. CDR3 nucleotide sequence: TGTGCCAGCAGCTTCACATCAGCGAGGGGCTCTGGAAACACCATATATTTT.

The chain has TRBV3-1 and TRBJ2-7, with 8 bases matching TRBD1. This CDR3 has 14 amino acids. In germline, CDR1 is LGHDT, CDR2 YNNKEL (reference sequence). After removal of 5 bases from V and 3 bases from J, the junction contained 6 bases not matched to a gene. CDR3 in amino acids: CASSDTDRDYEQYF. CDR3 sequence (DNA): TGTGCCAGCAGCGACACGGACAGGGACTACGAGCAGTACTTC.

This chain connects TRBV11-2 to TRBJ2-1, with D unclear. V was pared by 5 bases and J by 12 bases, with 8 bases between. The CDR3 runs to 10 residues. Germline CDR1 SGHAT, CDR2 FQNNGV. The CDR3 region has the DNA TGTGCCAGCAGCGCTCTAGGGCAGTTCTTC. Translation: CASSALGQFF.

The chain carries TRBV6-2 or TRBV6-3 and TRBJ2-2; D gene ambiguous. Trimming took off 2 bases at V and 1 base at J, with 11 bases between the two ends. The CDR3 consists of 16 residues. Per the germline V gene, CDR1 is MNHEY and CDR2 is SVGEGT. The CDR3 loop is CASSYATHWNTGELFF. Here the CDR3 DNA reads TGTGCCAGCAGTTACGCGACGCACTGGAACACCGGGGAGCTGTTTTTT.

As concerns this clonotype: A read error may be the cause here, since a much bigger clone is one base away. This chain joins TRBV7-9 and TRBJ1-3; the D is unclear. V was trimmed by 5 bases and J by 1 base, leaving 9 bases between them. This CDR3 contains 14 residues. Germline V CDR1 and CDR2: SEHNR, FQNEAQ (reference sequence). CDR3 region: CASSTIWSGNTIYF. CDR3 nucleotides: TGTGCCAGCAGCACTATCTGGTCTGGAAACACCATATATTTT.

The CDR3 is CSAPKTNQETQYF. In nucleotides, the CDR3 is TGCAGTGCCCCAAAGACCAACCAAGAGACCCAGTACTTC. The V call is TRBV20-1, the J call TRBJ2-5; D uncertain. Germline V gives CDR1 DFQATT, CDR2 SNEGSKA (reference sequence). The ends were cut back, 6 bases at V and 0 bases at J, with 11 bases in the middle. The CDR3 totals 13 residues.

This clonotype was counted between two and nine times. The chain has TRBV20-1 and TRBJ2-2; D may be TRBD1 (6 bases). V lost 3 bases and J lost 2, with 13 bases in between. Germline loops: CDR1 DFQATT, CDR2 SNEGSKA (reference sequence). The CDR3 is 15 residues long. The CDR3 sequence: CSARTKDRNTGELFF. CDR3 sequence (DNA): TGCAGTGCTAGGACGAAGGACAGAAACACCGGGGAGCTGTTTTTT.

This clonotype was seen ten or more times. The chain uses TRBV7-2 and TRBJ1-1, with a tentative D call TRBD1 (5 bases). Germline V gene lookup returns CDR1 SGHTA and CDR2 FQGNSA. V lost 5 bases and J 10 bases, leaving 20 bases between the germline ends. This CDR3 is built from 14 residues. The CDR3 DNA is TGTGCCAGCAGCGCGTCGGGGGTCGCCACCGGAGCTTTCTTT. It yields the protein CASSASGVATGAFF. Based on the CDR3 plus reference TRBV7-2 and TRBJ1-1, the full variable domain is GAGVSQSPSNKVTEKGKDVELRCDPISGHTALYWYRQSLGQGLEFLIYFQGNSAPDKSGLPSDRFSAERTGGSVSTLTIQRTQQEDSAVYLCASSASGVATGAFFGQGTRLTVV.

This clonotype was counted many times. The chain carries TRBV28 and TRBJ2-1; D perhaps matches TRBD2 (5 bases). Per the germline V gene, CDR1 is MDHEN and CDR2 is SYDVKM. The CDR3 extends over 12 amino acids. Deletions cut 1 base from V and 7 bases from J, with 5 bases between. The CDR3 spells CASSLSGNEQFF. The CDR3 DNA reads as TGTGCCAGCAGTTTATCGGGAAATGAGCAGTTCTTC.

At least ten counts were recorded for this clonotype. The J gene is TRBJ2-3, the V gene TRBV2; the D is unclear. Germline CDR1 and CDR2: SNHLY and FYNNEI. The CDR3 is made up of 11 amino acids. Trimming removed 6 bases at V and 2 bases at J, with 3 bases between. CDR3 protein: CASSVTDTQYF. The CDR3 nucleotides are TGTGCCAGCAGCGTCACAGATACGCAGTATTTT.

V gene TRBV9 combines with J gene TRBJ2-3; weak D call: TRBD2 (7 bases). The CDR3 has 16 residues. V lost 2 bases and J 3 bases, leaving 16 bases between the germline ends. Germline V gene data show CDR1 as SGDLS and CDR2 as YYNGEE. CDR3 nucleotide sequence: TGTGCCAGCAGCGTGGAGGGGGGGGCATTGACAGATACGCAGTATTTT. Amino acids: CASSVEGGALTDTQYF.

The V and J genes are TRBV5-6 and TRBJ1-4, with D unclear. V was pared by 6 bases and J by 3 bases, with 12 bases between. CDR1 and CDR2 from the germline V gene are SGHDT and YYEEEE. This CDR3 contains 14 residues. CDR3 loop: CASTIGFPNEKLFF. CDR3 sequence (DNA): TGTGCCAGCACCATTGGGTTCCCTAATGAAAAACTGTTTTTT.

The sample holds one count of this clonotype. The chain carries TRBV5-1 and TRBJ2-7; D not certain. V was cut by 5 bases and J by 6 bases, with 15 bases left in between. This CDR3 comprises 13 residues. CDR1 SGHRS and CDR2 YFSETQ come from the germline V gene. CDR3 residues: CASRYESAVEQYF. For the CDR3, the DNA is TGCGCCAGCAGATATGAGTCGGCTGTCGAGCAGTACTTC.

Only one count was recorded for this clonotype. Written as DNA, the CDR3 is TGCGCCAGCAGCCCCAGGGGCGTGAACACTGAAGCTTTCTTT. It specifies CASSPRGVNTEAFF. The rearrangement links TRBV5-1 to TRBJ1-1; D is perhaps TRBD1 (6 bases). Germline lookup yields CDR1 SGHRS and CDR2 YFSETQ. The CDR3 is made up of 14 amino acids. Trimming stripped 4 bases from V and 0 bases from J, with 10 bases between.

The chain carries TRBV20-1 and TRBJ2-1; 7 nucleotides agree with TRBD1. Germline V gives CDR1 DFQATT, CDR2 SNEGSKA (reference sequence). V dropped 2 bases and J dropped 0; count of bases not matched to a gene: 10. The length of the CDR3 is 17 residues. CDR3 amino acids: CSARRNRGTSSYNEQFF. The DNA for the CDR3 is TGCAGTGCTAGACGCAACAGGGGCACCTCCTCCTACAATGAGCAGTTCTTC.

CDR3 bases: TGTGCCAGCAGTGACCGGGCCCAATTTAAGAGGTTGAACACTGAAGCTTTCTTT. Translated: CASSDRAQFKRLNTEAFF. The genes are TRBV2 and TRBJ1-1; D is unclear. The CDR3 runs to 18 residues. Germline V gives CDR1 SNHLY, CDR2 FYNNEI. Trimming removed 3 bases at V and 0 bases at J, with 20 bases between.

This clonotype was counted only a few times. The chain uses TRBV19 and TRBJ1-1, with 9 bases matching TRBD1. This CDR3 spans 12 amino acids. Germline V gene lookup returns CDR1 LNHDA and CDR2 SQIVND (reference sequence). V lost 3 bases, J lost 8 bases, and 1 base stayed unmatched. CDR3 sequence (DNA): TGTGCCAGTAGTATGGACAGGGGAGAAGCTTTCTTT. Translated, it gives CASSMDRGEAFF.

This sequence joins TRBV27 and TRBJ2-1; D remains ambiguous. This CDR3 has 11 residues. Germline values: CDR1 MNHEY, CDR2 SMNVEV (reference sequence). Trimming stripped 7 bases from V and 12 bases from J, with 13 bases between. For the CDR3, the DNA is TGTGCCAGCACGTTCGAATTTGGGCAGTTCTTC. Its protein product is CASTFEFGQFF.

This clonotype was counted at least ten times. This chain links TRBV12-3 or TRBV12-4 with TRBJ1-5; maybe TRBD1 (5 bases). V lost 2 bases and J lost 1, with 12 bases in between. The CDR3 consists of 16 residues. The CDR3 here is CASSLFQGISNQPQHF. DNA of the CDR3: TGTGCCAGCAGTTTATTTCAGGGAATAAGCAATCAGCCCCAGCATTTT.

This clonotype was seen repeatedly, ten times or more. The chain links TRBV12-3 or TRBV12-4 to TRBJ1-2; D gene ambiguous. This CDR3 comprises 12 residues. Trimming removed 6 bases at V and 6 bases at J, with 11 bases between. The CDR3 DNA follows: TGTGCCAGCAGGGCGGCTAGAAATGGCTACACCTTC. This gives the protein CASRAARNGYTF.

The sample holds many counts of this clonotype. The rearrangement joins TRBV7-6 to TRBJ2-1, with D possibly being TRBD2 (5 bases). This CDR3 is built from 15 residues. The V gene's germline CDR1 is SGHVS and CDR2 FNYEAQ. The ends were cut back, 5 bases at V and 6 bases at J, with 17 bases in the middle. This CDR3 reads CASSPWVASFNEQFF. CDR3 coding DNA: TGTGCCAGCAGCCCCTGGGTAGCGAGTTTCAATGAGCAGTTCTTC.

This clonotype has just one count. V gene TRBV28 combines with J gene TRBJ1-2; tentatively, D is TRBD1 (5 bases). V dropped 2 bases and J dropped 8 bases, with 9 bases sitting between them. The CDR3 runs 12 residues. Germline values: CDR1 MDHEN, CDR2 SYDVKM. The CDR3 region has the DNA TGTGCCAGCAGTTTACAAGGGACCGGCTACACCTTC. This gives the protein CASSLQGTGYTF.

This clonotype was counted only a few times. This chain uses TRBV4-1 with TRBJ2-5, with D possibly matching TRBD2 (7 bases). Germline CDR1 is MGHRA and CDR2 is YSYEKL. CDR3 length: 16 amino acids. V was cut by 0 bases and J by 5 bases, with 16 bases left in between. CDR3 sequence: CASSQDWSGGEETQYF. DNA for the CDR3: TGCGCCAGCAGCCAAGATTGGTCGGGGGGCGAGGAGACCCAGTACTTC.

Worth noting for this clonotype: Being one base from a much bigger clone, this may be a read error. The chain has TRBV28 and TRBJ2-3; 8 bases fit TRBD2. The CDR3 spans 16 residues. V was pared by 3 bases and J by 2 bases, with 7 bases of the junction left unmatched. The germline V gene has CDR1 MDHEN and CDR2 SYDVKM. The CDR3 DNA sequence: TGTGCCAGCAGTTTGTCTGGCGGGGGGAACACAGATACGCAGTATTTT. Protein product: CASSLSGGGNTDTQYF.

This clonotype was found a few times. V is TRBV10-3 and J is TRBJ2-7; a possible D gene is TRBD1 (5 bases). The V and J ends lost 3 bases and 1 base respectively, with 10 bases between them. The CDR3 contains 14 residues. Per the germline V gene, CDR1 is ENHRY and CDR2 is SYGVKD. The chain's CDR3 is CAISDRTQSYEQYF. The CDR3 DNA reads TGTGCCATCAGTGATAGGACACAATCCTACGAGCAGTACTTC.

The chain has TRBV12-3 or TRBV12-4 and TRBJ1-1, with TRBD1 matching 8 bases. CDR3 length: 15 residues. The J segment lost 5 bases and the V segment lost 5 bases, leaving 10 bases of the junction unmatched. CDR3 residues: CASSPSQGARTEAFF. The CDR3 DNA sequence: TGTGCCAGCAGTCCAAGTCAGGGGGCGAGAACTGAAGCTTTCTTT.

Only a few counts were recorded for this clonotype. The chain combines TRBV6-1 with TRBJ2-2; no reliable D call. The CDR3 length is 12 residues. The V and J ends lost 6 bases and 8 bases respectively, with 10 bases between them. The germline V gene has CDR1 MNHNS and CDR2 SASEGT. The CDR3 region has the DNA TGTGCCAGCAGGGGAATCTTGGGGGAGCTGTTTTTT. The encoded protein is CASRGILGELFF.

Here the CDR3 DNA reads TGTGCCAGCTCTTATGGGACCCTTGGGGATGGCTACACCTTC. It encodes CASSYGTLGDGYTF. This sequence joins TRBV28 and TRBJ1-2, with D perhaps matching TRBD1 (5 bases). Germline-derived CDR1 and CDR2 are MDHEN and SYDVKM. The CDR3 runs to 14 residues. V was cut by 8 bases and J by 6 bases, with 19 bases left in between.